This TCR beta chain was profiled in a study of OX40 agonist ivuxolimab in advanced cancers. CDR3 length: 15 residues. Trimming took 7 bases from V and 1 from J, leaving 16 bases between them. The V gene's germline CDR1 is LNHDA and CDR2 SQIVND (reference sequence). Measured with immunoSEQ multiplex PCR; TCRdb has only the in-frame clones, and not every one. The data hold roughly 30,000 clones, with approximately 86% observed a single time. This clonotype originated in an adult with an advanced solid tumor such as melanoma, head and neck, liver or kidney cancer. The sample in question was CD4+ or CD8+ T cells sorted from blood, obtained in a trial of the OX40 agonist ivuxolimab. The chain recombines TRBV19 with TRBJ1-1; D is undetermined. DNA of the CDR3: TGTGCCAGTAAGTGGAACAGCCTGACGAACACTGAAGCTTTCTTT. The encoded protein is CASKWNSLTNTEAFF.